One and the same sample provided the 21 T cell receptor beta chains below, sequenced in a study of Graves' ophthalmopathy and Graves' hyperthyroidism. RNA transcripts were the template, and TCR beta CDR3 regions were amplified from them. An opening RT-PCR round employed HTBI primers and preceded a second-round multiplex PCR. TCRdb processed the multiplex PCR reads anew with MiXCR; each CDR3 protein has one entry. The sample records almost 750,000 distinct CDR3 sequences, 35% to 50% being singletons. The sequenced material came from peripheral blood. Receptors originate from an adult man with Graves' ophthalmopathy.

CDR3 loop: CASSLYPDGTGEQYF. The CDR3 DNA reads TGTGCCAGCAGCTTGTATCCAGACGGAACCGGGGAGCAGTACTTC. V and J are TRBV5-6 and TRBJ2-7; D is undetermined. V lost 1 base to trimming and J lost 7 bases, with 18 bases between them. This CDR3 spans 15 amino acids. Germline V lookup: CDR1 SGHDT, CDR2 YYEEEE.

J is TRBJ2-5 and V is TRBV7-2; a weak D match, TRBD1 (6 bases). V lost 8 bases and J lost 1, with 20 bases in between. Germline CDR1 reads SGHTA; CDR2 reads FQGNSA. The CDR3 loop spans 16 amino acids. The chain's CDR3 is CASAPTSRGPQETQYF. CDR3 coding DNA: TGTGCCAGCGCCCCAACGAGCAGGGGCCCCCAAGAGACCCAGTACTTC.

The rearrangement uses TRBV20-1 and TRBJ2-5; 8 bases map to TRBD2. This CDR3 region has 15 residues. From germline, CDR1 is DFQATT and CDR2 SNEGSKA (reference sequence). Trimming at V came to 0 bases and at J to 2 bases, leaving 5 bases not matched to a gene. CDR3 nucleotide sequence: TGCAGTGCTAGAGAGGGCGGGGGGTTTCAAGAGACCCAGTACTTC. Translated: CSAREGGGFQETQYF.

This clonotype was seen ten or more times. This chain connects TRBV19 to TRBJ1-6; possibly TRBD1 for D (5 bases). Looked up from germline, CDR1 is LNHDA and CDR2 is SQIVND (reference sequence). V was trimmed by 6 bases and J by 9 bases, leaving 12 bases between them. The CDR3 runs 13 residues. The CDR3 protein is CASRVPGRSPLHF. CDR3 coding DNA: TGTGCCAGTAGGGTACCGGGACGTTCACCCCTCCACTTT.

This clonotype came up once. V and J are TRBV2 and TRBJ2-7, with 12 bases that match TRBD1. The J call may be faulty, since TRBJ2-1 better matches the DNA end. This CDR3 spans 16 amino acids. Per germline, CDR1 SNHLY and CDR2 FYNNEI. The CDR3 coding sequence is TGTGCCAGCAGTGGTGGGACAGGGGGCGGAATGGATGAGCAGTTCTTC. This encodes CASSGGTGGGMDEQFF.

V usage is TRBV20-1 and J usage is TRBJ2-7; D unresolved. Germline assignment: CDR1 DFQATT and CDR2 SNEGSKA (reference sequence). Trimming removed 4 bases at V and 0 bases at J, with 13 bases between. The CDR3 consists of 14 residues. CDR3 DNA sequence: TGCAGTGCTATAAGTTCCGGATACTCCTACGAGCAGTACTTC. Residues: CSAISSGYSYEQYF.

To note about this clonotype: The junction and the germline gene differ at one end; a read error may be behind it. The CDR3 sequence: CAISGSRLAGGATGELFF. The CDR3 DNA reads TGTGCCATCAGTGGCTCCAGACTAGCGGGAGGCGCCACCGGGGAGCTGTTTTTT. The V and J genes are TRBV25-1 and TRBJ2-2; 13 bases match TRBD2. The CDR3 runs 18 residues. In germline, CDR1 is MGHDK, CDR2 SYGVNS.

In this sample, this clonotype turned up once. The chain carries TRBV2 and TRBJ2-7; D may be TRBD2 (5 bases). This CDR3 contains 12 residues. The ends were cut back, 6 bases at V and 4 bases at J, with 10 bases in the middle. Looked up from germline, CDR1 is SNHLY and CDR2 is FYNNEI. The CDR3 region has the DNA TGTGCCAGCAGAAACGGGGATTACGAGCAGTACTTC. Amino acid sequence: CASRNGDYEQYF.

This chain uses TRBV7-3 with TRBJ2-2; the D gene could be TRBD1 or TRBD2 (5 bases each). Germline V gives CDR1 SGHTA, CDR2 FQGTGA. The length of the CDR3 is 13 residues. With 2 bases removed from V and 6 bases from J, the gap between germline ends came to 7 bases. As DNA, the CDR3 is TGTGCCAGCAGCTTACGGGACGCCGGGGAGCTGTTTTTT. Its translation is CASSLRDAGELFF.

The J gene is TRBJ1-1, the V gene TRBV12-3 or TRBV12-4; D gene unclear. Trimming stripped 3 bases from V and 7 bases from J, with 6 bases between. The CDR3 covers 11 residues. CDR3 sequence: CASSFVDEAFF. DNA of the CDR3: TGTGCCAGCAGTTTTGTTGATGAAGCTTTCTTT.

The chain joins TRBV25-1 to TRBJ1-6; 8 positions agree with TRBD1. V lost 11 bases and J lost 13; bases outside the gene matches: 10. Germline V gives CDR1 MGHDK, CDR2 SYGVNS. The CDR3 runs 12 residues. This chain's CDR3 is CALPVTGDPLHF. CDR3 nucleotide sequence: TGTGCCCTACCGGTGACAGGGGACCCCCTCCACTTT.

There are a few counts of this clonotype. The CDR3 region is CASSRLRDTILPYEQYF. DNA of the CDR3: TGTGCCAGCAGCCGACTCCGGGACACCATATTACCCTACGAGCAGTACTTC. This chain uses TRBV7-9 with TRBJ2-7, with TRBD1 as a possible D gene (6 bases). Germline loops: CDR1 SEHNR, CDR2 FQNEAQ (reference sequence). This CDR3 has 17 residues. Between the trimmed V and J ends, which lost 5 bases and 2 bases, there was a span of 22 bases. Filled out from reference TRBV7-9 and TRBJ2-7, the complete variable domain reads DTGVSQNPRHKITKRGQNVTFRCDPISEHNRLYWYRQTLGQGPEFLTYFQNEAQLEKSRLLSDRFSAERPKGSFSTLEIQRTEQGDSAMYLCASSRLRDTILPYEQYFGPGTRLTVT.

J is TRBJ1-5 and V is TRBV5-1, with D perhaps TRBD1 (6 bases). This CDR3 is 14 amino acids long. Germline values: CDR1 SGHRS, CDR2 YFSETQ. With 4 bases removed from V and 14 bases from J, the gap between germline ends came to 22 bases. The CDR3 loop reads CASSRGGTPSYEHF. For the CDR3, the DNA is TGCGCCAGCAGCCGGGGGGGGACACCATCCTACGAGCATTTT.

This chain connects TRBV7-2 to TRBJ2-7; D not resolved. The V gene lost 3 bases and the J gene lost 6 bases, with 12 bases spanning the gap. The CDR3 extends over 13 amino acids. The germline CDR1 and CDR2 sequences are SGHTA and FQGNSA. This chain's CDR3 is CASSFLRTSEQYF. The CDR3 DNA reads TGTGCCAGCAGCTTTCTTAGGACCTCCGAGCAGTACTTC.

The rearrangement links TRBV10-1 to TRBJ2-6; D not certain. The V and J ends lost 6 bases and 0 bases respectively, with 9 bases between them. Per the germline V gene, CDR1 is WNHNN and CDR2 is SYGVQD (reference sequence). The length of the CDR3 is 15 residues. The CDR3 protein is CASRDQSSGANVLTF. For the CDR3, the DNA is TGCGCCAGCAGGGACCAGAGCTCTGGGGCCAACGTCCTGACTTTC.

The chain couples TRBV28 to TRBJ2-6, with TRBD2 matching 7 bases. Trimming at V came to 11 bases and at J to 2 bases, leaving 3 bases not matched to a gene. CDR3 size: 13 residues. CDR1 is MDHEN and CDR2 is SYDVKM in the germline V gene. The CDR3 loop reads CAPRGAGANVLTF. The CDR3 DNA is TGTGCCCCCCGGGGGGCTGGGGCCAACGTCCTGACTTTC.

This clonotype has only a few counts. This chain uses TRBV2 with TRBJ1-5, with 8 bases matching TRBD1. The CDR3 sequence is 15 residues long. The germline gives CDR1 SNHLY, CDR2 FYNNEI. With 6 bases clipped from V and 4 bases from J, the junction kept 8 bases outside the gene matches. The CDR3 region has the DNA TGTGCCAGCAGACCCCGACAGGGGCAAAATCAGCCCCAGCATTTT. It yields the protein CASRPRQGQNQPQHF.

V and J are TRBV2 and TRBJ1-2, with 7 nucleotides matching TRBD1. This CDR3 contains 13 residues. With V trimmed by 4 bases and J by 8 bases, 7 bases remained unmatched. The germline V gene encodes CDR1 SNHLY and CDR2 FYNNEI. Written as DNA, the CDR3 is TGTGCCAGCAGTGTAGGGACAGTTCGGGGCTACACCTTC. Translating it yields CASSVGTVRGYTF.

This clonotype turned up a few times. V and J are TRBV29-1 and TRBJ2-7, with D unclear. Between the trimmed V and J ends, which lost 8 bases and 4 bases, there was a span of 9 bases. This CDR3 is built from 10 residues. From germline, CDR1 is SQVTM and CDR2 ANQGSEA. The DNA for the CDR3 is TGCAGCTTGGACGCTTACGAGCAGTACTTC. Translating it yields CSLDAYEQYF.

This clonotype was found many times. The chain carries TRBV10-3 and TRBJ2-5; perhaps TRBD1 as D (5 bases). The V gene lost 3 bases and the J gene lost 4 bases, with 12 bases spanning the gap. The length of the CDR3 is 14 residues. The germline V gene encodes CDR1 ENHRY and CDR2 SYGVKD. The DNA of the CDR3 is TGTGCCATCAGTGAAAGGGGCTTAGGAGAGACCCAGTACTTC. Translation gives CAISERGLGETQYF.

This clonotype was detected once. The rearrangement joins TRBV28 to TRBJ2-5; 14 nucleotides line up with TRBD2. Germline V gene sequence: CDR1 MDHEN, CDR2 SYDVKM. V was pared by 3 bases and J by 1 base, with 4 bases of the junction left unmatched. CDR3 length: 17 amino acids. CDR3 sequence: CASSLSGTSGGQETQYF. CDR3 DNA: TGTGCCAGCAGTTTGTCCGGGACTAGCGGGGGCCAAGAGACCCAGTACTTC.